The clone carrying this T cell receptor beta chain was picked up many times. Its target is unknown. This sample stems from a study of tumor-infiltrating lymphocytes in primary liver carcinoma. V was clipped by 4 bases and J by 4 bases; unmatched bases: 12. In germline, CDR1 is SGHVS, CDR2 FQNEAQ. The CDR3 extends over 16 amino acids. DNA and RNA were both co-extracted from 20-30 mg of bulk tissue that had not been sorted. Sampling of every tumor involved five separate regions. These included the tumor centre. Using a constant-region primer together with ProtoScript II reverse transcriptase, TCR beta cDNA was made from 500 ng of total RNA. A slightly modified ARM-PCR protocol with three nested multiplex PCR rounds produced these TCR beta libraries. Forward primers for TRBV1-TRBV30 and a C-beta reverse primer served the first two PCR rounds, at about 9 cycles each. TCRdb redid the calling of the multiplex PCR reads with MiXCR, one entry per CDR3 protein. The sample holds 45,000 to 55,000 distinct CDR3 sequences, 70% to 75% seen once.

Study-wide results and limits: It was in tumors, not blood, that the top-250-clone fraction was significantly higher (p = 0.039).

Sequences were obtained from liver tumor tissue from sampling region 2. The subset is: tumor region T2, inferior pole. The genes are TRBV7-8 and TRBJ1-2, with TRBD1 identical over 7 bases. The clonotype was recovered from a man between 40 and 49 years old with primary liver carcinoma and hepatitis B virus infection. CDR3 residues: CASSSSTLRDSYGYTF. The DNA of the CDR3 is TGTGCCAGCAGCTCATCAACGCTCCGGGACAGCTATGGCTACACCTTC.